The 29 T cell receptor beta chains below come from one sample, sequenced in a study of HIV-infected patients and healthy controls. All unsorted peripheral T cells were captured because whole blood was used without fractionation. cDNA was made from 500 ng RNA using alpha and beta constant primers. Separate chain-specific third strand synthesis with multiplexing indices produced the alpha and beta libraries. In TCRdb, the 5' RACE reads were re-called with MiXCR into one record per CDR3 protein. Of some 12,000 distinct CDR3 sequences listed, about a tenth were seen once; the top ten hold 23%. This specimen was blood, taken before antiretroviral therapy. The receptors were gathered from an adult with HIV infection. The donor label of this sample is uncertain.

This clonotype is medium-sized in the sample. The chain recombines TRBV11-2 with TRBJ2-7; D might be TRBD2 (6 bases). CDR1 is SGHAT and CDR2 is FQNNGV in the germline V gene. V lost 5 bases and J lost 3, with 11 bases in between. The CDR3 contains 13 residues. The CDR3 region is CASSRGMNYEQYF. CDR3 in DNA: TGTGCCAGCAGCCGCGGGATGAACTACGAGCAGTACTTC.

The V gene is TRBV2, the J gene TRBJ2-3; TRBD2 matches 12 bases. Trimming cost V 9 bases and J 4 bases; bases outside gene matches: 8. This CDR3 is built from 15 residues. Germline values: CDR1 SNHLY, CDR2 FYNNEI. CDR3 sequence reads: CASELAGGYADTQYF. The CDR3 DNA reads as TGTGCCAGTGAACTAGCGGGGGGTTATGCAGATACGCAGTATTTT.

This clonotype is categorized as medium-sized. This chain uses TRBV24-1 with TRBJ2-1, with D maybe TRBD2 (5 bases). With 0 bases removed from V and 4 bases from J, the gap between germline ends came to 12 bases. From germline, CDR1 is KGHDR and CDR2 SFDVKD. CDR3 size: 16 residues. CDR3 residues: CATSDLPGVNYNEQFF. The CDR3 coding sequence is TGTGCCACCAGTGATTTGCCCGGGGTGAATTACAATGAGCAGTTCTTC.

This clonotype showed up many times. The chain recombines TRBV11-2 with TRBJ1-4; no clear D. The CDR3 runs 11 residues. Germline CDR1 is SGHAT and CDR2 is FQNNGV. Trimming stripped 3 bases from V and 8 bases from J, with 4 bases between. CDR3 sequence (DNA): TGTGCCAGCAGCTTCCAAGAAAAACTGTTTTTT. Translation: CASSFQEKLFF.

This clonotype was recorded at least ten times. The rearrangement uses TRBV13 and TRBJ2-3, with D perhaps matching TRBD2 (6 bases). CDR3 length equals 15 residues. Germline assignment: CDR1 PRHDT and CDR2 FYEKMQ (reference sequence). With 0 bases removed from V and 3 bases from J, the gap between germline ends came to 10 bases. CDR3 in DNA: TGTGCCAGCAGCTTAGGCGGGACTCGGACAGATACGCAGTATTTT. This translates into CASSLGGTRTDTQYF.

The CDR3 spells CASGLRDRAADTQYF. The CDR3 DNA sequence: TGTGCTAGTGGTTTGCGCGACAGGGCCGCAGATACGCAGTATTTT. The J gene is TRBJ2-3, the V gene TRBV12-5; TRBD1 matches at 7 bases. Trimming at V came to 2 bases and at J to 4 bases, leaving 6 bases not matched to a gene. The CDR3 spans 15 residues. CDR1 is LGHNT, CDR2 FRNRAP, per germline.

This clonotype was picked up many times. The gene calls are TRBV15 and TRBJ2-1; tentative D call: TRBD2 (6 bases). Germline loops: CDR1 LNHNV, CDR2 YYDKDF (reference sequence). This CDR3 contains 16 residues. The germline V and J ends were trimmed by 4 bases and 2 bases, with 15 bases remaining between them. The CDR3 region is CATSKDRAGTYNEQFF. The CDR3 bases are TGTGCCACCAGCAAGGACCGGGCGGGGACCTACAATGAGCAGTTCTTC.

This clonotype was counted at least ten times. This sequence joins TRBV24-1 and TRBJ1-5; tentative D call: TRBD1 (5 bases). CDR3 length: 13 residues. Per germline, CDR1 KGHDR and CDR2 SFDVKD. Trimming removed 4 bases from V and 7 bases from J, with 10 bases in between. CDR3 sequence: CATSDRVEQPQHF. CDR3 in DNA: TGTGCCACCAGTGACAGGGTCGAACAGCCCCAGCATTTT.

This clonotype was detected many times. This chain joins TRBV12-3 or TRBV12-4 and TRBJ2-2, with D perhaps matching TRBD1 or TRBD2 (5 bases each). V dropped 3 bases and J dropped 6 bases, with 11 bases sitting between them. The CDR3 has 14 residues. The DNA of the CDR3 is TGTGCCAGCAGTTTTTCTATGGGGGCCGGGGAGCTGTTTTTT. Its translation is CASSFSMGAGELFF.

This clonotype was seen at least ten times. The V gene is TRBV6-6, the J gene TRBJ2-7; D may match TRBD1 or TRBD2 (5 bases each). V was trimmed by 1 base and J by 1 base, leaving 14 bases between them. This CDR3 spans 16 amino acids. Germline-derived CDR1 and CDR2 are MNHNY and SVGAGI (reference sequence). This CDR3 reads CASSYYEGTNSYEQYF. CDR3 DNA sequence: TGTGCCAGCAGTTACTACGAAGGGACCAATTCCTACGAGCAGTACTTC.

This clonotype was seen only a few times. Written as DNA, the CDR3 is TGTGCCAGTAGTATAGTGCGGGACACCTTCTCTGGAAACACCATATATTTT. Encoded protein: CASSIVRDTFSGNTIYF. This chain links TRBV19 with TRBJ1-3; D is possibly TRBD1 (6 bases). Germline V gene lookup returns CDR1 LNHDA and CDR2 SQIVND (reference sequence). This CDR3 comprises 17 residues. V was clipped by 1 base and J by 0 bases, with 13 bases between them.

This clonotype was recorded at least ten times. CDR3 in DNA: TGTGCCAGCAGCTTACAGGGGGTCCCCTCGGAGCAGTTCTTC. Translating it yields CASSLQGVPSEQFF. The gene calls are TRBV5-6 and TRBJ2-1; TRBD1 matches at 8 bases. V lost 2 bases and J lost 10; bases outside the gene matches: 8. In germline, CDR1 is SGHDT, CDR2 YYEEEE. This CDR3 has 14 amino acids.

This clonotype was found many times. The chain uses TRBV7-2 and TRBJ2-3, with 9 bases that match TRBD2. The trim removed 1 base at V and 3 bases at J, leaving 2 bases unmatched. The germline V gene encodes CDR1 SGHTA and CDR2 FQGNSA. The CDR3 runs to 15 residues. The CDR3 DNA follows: TGTGCCAGCAGCTTAGGACTAGCGGAAACAGATACGCAGTATTTT. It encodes CASSLGLAETDTQYF.

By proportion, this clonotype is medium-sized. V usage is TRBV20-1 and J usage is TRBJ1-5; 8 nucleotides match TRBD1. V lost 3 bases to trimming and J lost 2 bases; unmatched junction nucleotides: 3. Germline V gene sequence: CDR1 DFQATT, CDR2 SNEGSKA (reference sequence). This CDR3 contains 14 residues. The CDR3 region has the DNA TGCAGTGCTAGGACAGGGGAACGCAATCAGCCCCAGCATTTT. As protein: CSARTGERNQPQHF.

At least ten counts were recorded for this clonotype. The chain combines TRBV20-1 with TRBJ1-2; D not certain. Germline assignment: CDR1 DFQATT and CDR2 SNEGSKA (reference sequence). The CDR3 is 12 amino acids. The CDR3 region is CIPVGDNYGYTF. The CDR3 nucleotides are TGCATCCCGGTCGGGGATAACTATGGCTACACCTTC.

Here the CDR3 reads CASSQDTSMRVADTIYF. For the CDR3, the DNA is TGTGCCAGCAGCCAAGATACATCGATGAGGGTGGCGGACACCATATATTTT. The chain uses TRBV3-1 and TRBJ1-3; no clear D gene. Germline V gene lookup returns CDR1 LGHDT and CDR2 YNNKEL (reference sequence). This CDR3 comprises 17 residues. Trimming left V 0 bases short and J 8 bases short, with 20 bases between.

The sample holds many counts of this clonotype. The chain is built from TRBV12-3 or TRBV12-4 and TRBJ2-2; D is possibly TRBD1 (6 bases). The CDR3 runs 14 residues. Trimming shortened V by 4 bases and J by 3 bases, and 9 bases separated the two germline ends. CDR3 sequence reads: CASSWDTYTGELFF. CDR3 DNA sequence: TGTGCCAGCAGTTGGGACACTTACACCGGGGAGCTGTTTTTT.

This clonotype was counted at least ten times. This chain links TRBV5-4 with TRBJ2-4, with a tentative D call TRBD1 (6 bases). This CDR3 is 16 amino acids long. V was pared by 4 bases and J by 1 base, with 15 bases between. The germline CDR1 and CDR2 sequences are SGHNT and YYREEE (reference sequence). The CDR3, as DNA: TGTGCCAGCAGCCCCGGGACACCGACTGCCAAAAACATTCAGTACTTC. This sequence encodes CASSPGTPTAKNIQYF.

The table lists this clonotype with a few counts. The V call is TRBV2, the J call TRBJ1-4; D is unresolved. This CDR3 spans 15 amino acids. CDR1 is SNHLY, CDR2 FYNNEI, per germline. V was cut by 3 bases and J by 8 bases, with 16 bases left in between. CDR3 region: CASSDMSHRVEKLFF. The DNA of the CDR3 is TGTGCCAGCAGTGACATGTCTCATAGGGTGGAAAAACTGTTTTTT. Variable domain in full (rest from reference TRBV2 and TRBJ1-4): EPEVTQTPSHQVTQMGQEVILRCVPISNHLYFYWYRQILGQKVEFLVSFYNNEISEKSEIFDDQFSVERPDGSNFTLKIRSTKLEDSAMYFCASSDMSHRVEKLFFGSGTQLSVL.

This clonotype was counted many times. The CDR3 DNA follows: TGCAGTGCAGGCGTAAACACTGAAGCTTTCTTT. Translated, it gives CSAGVNTEAFF. The chain links TRBV20-1 to TRBJ1-1, with D uncertain. Trimming took 6 bases from V and 2 from J, leaving 7 bases between them. Germline V gene data show CDR1 as DFQATT and CDR2 as SNEGSKA (reference sequence). CDR3 length: 11 amino acids.

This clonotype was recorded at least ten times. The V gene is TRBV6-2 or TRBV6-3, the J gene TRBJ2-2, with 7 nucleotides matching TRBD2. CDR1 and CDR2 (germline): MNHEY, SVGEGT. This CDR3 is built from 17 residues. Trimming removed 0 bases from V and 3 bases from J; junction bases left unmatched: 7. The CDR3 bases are TGTGCCAGCAGTTACTCGACCGGACTAGTCTACACCGGGGAGCTGTTTTTT. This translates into CASSYSTGLVYTGELFF.

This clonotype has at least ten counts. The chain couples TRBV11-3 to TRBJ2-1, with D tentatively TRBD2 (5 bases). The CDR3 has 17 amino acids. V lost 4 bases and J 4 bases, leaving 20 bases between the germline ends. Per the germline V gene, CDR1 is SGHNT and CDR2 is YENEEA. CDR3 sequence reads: CASSSYLRDMAYNEQFF. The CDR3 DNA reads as TGTGCCAGCAGCTCTTATCTCCGGGATATGGCGTACAATGAGCAGTTCTTC.

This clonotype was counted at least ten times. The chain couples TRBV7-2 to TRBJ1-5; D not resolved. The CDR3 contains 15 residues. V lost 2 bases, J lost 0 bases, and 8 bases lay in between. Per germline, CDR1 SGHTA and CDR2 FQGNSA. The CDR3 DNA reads TGTGCCAGCAGCTTAATGGCAGCTAGCAATCAGCCCCAGCATTTT. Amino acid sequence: CASSLMAASNQPQHF.

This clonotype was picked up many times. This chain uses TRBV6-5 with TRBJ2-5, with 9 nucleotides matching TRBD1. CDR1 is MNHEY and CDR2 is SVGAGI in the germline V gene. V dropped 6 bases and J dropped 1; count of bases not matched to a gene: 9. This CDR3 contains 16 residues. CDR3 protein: CASSRDRVGSQETQYF. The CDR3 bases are TGTGCCAGCAGCCGGGACAGGGTCGGTTCCCAAGAGACCCAGTACTTC.

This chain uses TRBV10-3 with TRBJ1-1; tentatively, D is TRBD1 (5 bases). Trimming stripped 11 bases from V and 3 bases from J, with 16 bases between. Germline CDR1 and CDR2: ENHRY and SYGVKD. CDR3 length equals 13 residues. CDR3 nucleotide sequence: TGTGCCCGGTCGGAAACAGGTTACACTGAAGCTTTCTTT. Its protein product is CARSETGYTEAFF.

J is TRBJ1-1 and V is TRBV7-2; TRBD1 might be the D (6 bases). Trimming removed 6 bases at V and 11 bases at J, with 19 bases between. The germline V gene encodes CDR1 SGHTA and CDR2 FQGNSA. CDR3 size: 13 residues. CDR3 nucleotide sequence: TGTGCCAGCAGTTACCGGGACACCCCCGGGGCTTTCTTT. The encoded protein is CASSYRDTPGAFF.

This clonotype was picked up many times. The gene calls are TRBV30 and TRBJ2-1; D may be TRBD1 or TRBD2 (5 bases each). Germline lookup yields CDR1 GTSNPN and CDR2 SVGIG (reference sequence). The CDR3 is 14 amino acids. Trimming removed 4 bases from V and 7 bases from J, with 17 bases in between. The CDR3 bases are TGTGCCTGGACCCGGGACGCTTTTTTGAATGAGCAGTTCTTC. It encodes CAWTRDAFLNEQFF. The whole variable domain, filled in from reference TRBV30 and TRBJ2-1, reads SQTIHQWPATLVQPVGSPLSLECTVEGTSNPNLYWYRQAAGRGLQLLFYSVGIGQISSEVPQNLSASRPQDRQFILSSKKLLLSDSGFYLCAWTRDAFLNEQFFGPGTRLTVL.

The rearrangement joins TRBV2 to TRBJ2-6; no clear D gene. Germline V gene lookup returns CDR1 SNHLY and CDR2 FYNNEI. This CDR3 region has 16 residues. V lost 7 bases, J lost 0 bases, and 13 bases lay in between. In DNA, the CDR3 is TGTGCCAGCATGCGGCCGGTACTCTCTGGGGCCAACGTCCTGACTTTC. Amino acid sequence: CASMRPVLSGANVLTF.

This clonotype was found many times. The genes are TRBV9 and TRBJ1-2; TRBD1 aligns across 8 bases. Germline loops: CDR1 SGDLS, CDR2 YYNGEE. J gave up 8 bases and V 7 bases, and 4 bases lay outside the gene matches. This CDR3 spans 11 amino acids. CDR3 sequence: CASQGAEGYTF. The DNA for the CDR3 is TGTGCCAGCCAGGGGGCAGAAGGCTACACCTTC. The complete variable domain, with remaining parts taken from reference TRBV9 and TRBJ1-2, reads DSGVTQTPKHLITATGQRVTLRCSPRSGDLSVYWYQQSLDQGLQFLIQYYNGEERAKGNILERFSAQQFPDLHSELNLSSLELGDSALYFCASQGAEGYTFGSGTRLTVV.